This T cell receptor (beta chain) was retrieved from a study of shared clonotypes between healthy human individuals. Study-wide background: A couple of female and a few male donors aged 18 to 49 were enrolled.

Regarding this clone: The antigen is undetermined.

General study results and limits: In this cohort, only blood was sampled, and tissue repertoires likely differ.

The assay was carried out at the deep level. Several immunoSEQ plates held equal portions of the genomic DNA taken from each subset. TCRdb's copy holds only in-frame clones and misses some; the assay was immunoSEQ multiplex PCR. The sample has about 1.1 million clones; about 84% are singletons. Trimming removed 6 bases from V and 1 base from J, with 17 bases in between. The CDR3 has 16 residues. Germline CDR1 LNHDA, CDR2 SQIVND (reference sequence). The V gene is TRBV19, the J gene TRBJ2-3; a possible D gene is TRBD2 (6 bases). Sequenced material: memory CD4+ T cells from PBMCs. Subset defined: CD45RA-negative fraction. This sequence originates from a man younger than 35 in good health. Some clones in this sample may be carry-over from other donors' samples. Written as DNA, the CDR3 is TGTGCCAGTAGCCCGGGAGAGGGGTCGGGCACAGATACGCAGTATTTT. It is translated as CASSPGEGSGTDTQYF.